The entry below gives a single TCR beta chain sequence along with its context. This clonotype was found a few times. The antigen it recognizes is unknown. The record has no base qualities; no much larger clone is one base away. Unmatched junction bases come to 11, with V trimmed by 4 bases and J by 9 bases. Via the germline V gene, CDR1 is SGDLS and CDR2 YYNGEE. Counted from cysteine to phenylalanine, this CDR3 has 14 amino acids. The entry retains the CDR3 DNA only, 42 bases that are in frame from base 1. Hyperthyroidism was considered stable if no progression to ophthalmopathy occurred within 18 months of follow-up. Hyperthyroidism patients were newly diagnosed, with disease duration under 2 months, and aged 18 to 65 years. Patients were excluded if they had other autoimmune diseases, uncontrolled infections, pregnancy or lactation. Diagnosis relied on clinical symptoms, serum thyroxine, TRAb, thyroid ultrasound and orbital computed tomography. Using Ficoll-Paque density gradient centrifugation, PBMCs were isolated from less than 13 ml of fresh peripheral blood. Trizol reagent was used to extract the total RNA, and its quality was then checked on an Agilent 2100 Bioanalyzer.

TCR beta CDR3 regions were amplified from RNA transcripts for repertoire sequencing. The first round was an RT-PCR using HTBI primers with the Qiagen OneStep RT-PCR kit, and this first round was followed by a second-round multiplex PCR, then size selection and purification. Sequencing of the libraries was carried out on an Illumina HiSeq2000 in paired-end mode with 100 bp reads. The authors' analysis ran thus. Reads were processed with SOAPnuke, discarding reads with adapters, uncalled bases, mean Phred below 15, or no exact constant-primer or identifier match. High-quality paired reads were merged with COPE v1.2.5. Unique nucleotide sequences were defined as clonotypes and aligned to IMGT TRB V, D and J references using MiTCR v1.1. The analysis was limited to V-J combinations with a frequency above 0.0001, which together covered around 99% of the repertoires. For each V-J combination, a TCR clonal expansion and chaos score was defined as F50 clonal expansion divided by the chaos observed in the TCRdist matrix. Welch's t-statistics and random forest were used to narrow the features down to 13 V-J combinations, which were then fed into a naive Bayes classifier. Thyroid-blood repertoire similarity was quantified with the Morisita-Horn index. In TCRdb, the public reads were trimmed at Q25 with fastp and aligned with MiXCR, with productive beta chains retained. Records with the same CDR3 protein are collapsed into one entry carrying the most frequent genes and DNA. TCRdb assigned the V and J calls; the authors' analysis was not used. This sample gives some 350,000 distinct CDR3 sequences in total; about 15% of them show up just once. 2.4% of the sample comes from the top ten.

The data are from a study of Graves' ophthalmopathy and Graves' hyperthyroidism (dated 2018 in TCRdb). For the wider study: Peripheral blood was collected at initial diagnosis, prior to any treatment. To explore V-J signatures that distinguish ophthalmopathy from hyperthyroidism, a discovery set of 100 patients was enrolled, made up of around 44 with ophthalmopathy and roughly 57 with stable hyperthyroidism. In total, 135 blood samples were TCR-sequenced: some 43 ophthalmopathy, some 75 hyperthyroidism and some 17 hyperthyroidism-to-ophthalmopathy patients. The independent validation cohort included some 19 hyperthyroidism patients plus 17 patients who later progressed from hyperthyroidism to ophthalmopathy. The study used TCR beta repertoire signatures to distinguish Graves' ophthalmopathy from Graves' hyperthyroidism and to predict progression to ophthalmopathy. In over five hyperthyroidism patients, T-cell repertoires of thyroid tissue and blood were compared. Once sampling was done, hyperthyroidism patients were given methimazole at a starting dose of 30 mg daily, while ophthalmopathy patients were given high-dose intravenous methylprednisolone.

Results the study describes overall, beyond this receptor: Sample size was not statistically predetermined, and group allocation was not concealed from the investigators. Most expanded thyroid clonotypes with a frequency above 0.001 also appeared in blood, which suggests that blood repertoires may reflect the immune response in the thyroid. The 13-signature model separated ophthalmopathy from stable hyperthyroidism with 85% to 90% sensitivity and approximately 83% specificity in cross-validation, and 80%/75% in the test set. In validation, the model predicted ophthalmopathy progression with over 60% sensitivity and 72.22% specificity; some 13 predicted patients were CT-confirmed with GO in a median of roughly 6.8 months.

The chain employs TRBV9 and TRBJ1-2; a stretch of 8 junction bases matches TRBD1. This receptor was obtained from an adult woman with stable Graves' hyperthyroidism. Input material: peripheral blood. The DNA sequence follows: TGTGCCAGCAGCTCCTTCGTGGGACAGGAGAGCTACACCTTC. The encoded protein is CASSSFVGQESYTF.